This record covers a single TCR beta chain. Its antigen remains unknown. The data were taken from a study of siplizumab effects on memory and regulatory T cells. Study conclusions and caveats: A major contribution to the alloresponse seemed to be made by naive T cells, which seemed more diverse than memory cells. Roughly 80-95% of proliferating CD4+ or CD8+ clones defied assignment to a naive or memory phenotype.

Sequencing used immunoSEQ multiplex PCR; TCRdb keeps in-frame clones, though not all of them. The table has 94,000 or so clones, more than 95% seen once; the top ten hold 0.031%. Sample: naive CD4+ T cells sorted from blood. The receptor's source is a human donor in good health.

CDR3 coding DNA: TGTGCCAGCTCACCACAAGATAGTGGAAACACCATATATTTT. Encoded protein: CASSPQDSGNTIYF. The rearrangement uses TRBV18 and TRBJ1-3, with D unclear. The CDR3 spans 14 residues. The germline CDR1 and CDR2 sequences are KGHSH and LQKENI. Trimming left V 1 base short and J 3 bases short, with 7 bases between.